The entry that follows covers one T cell receptor beta chain sequence. These data are taken from a study of blood T cell repertoires in COVID-19. Turning to the study itself: Sample material is recorded as cDNA or gDNA derived from T cells, B-cell-depleted T cells, or PBMCs.

The method was immunoSEQ multiplex PCR; TCRdb's version includes in-frame clones alone and lacks a portion of them. The sample comprises 200,000 to 300,000 clones, 84% of which are singletons, and 2% to 2.5% rests with the top ten. The specimen sequenced was peripheral blood. The sequence came from a man in his forties who had recovered from COVID-19.

The CDR3 sequence: CASSLRLGRVNTEAFF. The DNA for the CDR3 is TGTGCCAGCAGTTTAAGACTGGGCAGGGTGAACACTGAAGCTTTCTTT. This chain connects TRBV27 to TRBJ1-1; tentative D call: TRBD1 (5 bases). The germline gives CDR1 MNHEY, CDR2 SMNVEV (reference sequence). This CDR3 is 16 amino acids long. The V end was cut by 2 bases, the J end by 0 bases, with 13 bases between.